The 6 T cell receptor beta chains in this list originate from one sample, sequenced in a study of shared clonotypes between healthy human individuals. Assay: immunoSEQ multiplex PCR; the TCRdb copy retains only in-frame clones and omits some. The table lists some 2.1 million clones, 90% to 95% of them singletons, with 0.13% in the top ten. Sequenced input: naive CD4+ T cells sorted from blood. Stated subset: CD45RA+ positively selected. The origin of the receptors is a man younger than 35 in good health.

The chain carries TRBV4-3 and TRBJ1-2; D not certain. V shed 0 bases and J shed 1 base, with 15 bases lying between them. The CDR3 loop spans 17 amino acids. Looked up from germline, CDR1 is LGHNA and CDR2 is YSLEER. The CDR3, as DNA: TGCGCCAGCAGCCAAGAAAACGGGCCCGGCTTTAACTATGGCTACACCTTC. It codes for CASSQENGPGFNYGYTF.

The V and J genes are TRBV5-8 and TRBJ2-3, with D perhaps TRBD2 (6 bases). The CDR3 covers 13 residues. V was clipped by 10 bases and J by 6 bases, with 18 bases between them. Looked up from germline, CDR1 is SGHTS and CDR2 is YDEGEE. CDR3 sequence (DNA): TGTGCCGCCGGGAGACAGAGTCCCGATACGCAGTATTTT. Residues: CAAGRQSPDTQYF.

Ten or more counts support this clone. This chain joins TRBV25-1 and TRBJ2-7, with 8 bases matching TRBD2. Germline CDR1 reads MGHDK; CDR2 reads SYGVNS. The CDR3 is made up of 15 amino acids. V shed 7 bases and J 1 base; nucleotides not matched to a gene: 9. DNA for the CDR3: TGTGCCAGCACTCCCGGGACTAGTCCTTCCTACGAGCAGTACTTC. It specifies CASTPGTSPSYEQYF.

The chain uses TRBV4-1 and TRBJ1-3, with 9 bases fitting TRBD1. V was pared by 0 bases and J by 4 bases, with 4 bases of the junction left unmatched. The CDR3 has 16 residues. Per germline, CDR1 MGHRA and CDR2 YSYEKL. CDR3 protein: CASSQEQGAAGNTIYF. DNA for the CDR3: TGCGCCAGCAGCCAAGAACAGGGGGCCGCCGGAAACACCATATATTTT.

In DNA form, the CDR3 reads TGTGCCAGCAGCCCGGGGGGGAGAAGGAATGAAAAACTGTTTTTT. This sequence encodes CASSPGGRRNEKLFF. The J gene is TRBJ1-4, the V gene TRBV4-2; possible D gene TRBD1, 5 bases. With 4 bases removed from V and 5 bases from J, the gap between germline ends came to 14 bases. The CDR3 contains 15 residues. CDR1 and CDR2 (germline): LGHNA, YNFKEQ.

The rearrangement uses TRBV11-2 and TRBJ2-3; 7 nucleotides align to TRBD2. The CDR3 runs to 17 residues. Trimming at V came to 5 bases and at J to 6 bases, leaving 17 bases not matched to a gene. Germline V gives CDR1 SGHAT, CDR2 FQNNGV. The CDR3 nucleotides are TGTGCCAGCAGCATCTTTGGGGCAGGGACTATACGGGATACGCAGTATTTT. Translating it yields CASSIFGAGTIRDTQYF. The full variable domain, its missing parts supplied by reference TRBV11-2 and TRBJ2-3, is EAGVAQSPRYKIIEKRQSVAFWCNPISGHATLYWYQQILGQGPKLLIQFQNNGVVDDSQLPKDRFSAERLKGVDSTLKIQPAKLEDSAVYLCASSIFGAGTIRDTQYFGPGTRLTVL.